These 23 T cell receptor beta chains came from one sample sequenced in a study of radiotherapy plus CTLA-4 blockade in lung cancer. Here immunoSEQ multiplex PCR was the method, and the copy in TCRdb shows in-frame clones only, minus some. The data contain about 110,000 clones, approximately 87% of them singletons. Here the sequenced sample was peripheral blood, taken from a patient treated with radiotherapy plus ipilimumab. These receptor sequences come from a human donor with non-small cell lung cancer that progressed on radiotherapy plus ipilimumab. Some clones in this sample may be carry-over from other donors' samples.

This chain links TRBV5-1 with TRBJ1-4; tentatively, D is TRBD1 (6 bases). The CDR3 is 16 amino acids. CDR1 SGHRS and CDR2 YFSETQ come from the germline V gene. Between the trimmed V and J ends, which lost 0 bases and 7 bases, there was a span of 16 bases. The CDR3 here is CASSLAPTGGGEKLFF. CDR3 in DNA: TGCGCCAGCAGCTTGGCCCCCACAGGAGGGGGTGAAAAACTGTTTTTT. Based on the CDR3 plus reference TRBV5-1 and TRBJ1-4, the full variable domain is KAGVTQTPRYLIKTRGQQVTLSCSPISGHRSVSWYQQTPGQGLQFLFEYFSETQRNKGNFPGRFSGRQFSNSRSEMNVSTLELGDSALYLCASSLAPTGGGEKLFFGSGTQLSVL.

The chain's CDR3 is CASSQPDRSRGYTF. The CDR3 region has the DNA TGCGCCAGCAGCCAACCCGACAGATCTAGAGGCTACACCTTC. The chain employs TRBV4-1 and TRBJ1-2; maybe TRBD1 (5 bases). Trimming shortened V by 2 bases and J by 8 bases, and 15 bases separated the two germline ends. Germline values: CDR1 MGHRA, CDR2 YSYEKL. The CDR3 totals 14 residues.

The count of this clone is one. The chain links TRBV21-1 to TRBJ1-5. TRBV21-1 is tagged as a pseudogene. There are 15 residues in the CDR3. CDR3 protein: CASRRGGLSNQPQHF. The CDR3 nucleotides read TGTGCCAGCAGACGGGGGGGGTTGAGCAATCAGCCCCAGCATTTT.

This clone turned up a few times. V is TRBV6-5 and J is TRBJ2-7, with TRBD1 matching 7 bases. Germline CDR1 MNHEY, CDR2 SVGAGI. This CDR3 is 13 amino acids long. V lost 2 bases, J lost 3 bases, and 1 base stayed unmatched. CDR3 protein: CASSYGQVYEQYF. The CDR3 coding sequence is TGTGCCAGCAGTTACGGACAGGTCTACGAGCAGTACTTC.

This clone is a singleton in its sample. CDR3 nucleotides: TGCGCCAGCAGCTCGAACCCTCTCTCTGGAAACACCATATATTTT. It is translated as CASSSNPLSGNTIYF. The V and J genes are TRBV5-1 and TRBJ1-3; no definite D call. The V end was cut by 3 bases, the J end by 0 bases, with 10 bases between. The CDR3 totals 15 residues. The germline V gene encodes CDR1 SGHRS and CDR2 YFSETQ.

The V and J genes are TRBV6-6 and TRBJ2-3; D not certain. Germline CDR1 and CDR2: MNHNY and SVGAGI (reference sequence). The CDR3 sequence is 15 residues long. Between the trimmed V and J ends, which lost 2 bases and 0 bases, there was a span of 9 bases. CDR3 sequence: CASSYPQQSTDTQYF. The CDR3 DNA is TGTGCCAGCAGTTACCCCCAACAGAGCACAGATACGCAGTATTTT.

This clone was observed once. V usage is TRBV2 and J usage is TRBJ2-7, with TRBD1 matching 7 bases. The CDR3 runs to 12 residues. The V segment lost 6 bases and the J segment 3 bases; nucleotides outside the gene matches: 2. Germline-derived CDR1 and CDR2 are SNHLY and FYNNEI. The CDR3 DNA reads TGTGCCAGCAGGGGACAGAACTACGAGCAGTACTTC. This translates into CASRGQNYEQYF.

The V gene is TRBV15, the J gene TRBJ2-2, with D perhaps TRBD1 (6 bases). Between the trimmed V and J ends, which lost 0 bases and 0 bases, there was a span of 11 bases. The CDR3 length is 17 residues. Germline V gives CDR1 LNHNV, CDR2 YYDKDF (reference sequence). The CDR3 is CATSRDGAGANTGELFF. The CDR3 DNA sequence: TGTGCCACCAGCAGAGATGGGGCAGGGGCGAACACCGGGGAGCTGTTTTTT.

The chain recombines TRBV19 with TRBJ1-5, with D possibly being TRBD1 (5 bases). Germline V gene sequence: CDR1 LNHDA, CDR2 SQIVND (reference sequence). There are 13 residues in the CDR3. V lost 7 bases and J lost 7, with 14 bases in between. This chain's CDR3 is CASIPGIGQPQHF. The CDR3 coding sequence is TGTGCCAGTATCCCAGGGATTGGACAGCCCCAGCATTTT.

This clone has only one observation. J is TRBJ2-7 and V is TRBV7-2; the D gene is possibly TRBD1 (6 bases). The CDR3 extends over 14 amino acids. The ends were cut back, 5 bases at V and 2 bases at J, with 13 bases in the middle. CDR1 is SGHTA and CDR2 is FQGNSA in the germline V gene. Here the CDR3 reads CASSPGQAAYEQYF. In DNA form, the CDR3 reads TGTGCCAGCAGCCCGGGACAAGCAGCCTACGAGCAGTACTTC.

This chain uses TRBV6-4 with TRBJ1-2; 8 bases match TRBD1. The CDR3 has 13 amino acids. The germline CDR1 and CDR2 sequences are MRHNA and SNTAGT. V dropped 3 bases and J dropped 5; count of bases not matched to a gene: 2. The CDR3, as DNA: TGTGCCAGCAGTGATACAGGGGGGTATGGCTACACCTTC. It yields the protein CASSDTGGYGYTF.

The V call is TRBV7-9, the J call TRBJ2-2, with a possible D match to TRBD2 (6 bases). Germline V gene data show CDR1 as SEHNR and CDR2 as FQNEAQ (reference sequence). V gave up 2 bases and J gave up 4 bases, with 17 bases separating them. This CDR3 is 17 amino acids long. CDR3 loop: CASSLSLEVSGTGELFF. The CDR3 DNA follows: TGTGCCAGCAGCTTAAGTCTTGAGGTTAGCGGCACCGGGGAGCTGTTTTTT.

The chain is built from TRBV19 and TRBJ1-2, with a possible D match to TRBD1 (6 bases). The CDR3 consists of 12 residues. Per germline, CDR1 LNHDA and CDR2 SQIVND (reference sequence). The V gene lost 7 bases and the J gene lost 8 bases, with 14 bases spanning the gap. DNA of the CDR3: TGTGCCAGTAAGGACAGAAGTGGGGGCTACACCTTC. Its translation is CASKDRSGGYTF.

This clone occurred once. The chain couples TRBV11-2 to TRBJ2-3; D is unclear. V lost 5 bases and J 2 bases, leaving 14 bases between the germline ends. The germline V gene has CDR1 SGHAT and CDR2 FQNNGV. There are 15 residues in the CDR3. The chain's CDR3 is CASSPRRLITDTQYF. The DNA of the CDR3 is TGTGCCAGCAGCCCCCGCCGACTGATCACAGATACGCAGTATTTT.

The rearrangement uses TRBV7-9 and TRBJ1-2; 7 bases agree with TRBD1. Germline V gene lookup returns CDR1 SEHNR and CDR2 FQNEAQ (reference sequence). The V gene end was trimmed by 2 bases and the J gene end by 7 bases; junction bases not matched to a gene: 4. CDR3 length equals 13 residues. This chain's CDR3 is CASSLYDRVGYTF. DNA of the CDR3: TGTGCCAGCAGCTTATACGACAGGGTTGGCTACACCTTC.

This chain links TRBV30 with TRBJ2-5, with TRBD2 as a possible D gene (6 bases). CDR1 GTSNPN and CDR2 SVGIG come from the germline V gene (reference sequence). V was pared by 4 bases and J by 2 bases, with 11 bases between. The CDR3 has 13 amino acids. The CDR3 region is CAWTRGFQETQYF. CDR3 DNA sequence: TGTGCCTGGACACGGGGGTTTCAAGAGACCCAGTACTTC. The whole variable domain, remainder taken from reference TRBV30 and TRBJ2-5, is SQTIHQWPATLVQPVGSPLSLECTVEGTSNPNLYWYRQAAGRGLQLLFYSVGIGQISSEVPQNLSASRPQDRQFILSSKKLLLSDSGFYLCAWTRGFQETQYFGPGTRLLVL.

Written as DNA, the CDR3 is TGTGCCAGCAGCCCGTACAATGAGCAGTTCTTC. Its translation is CASSPYNEQFF. The rearrangement uses TRBV7-2 and TRBJ2-1, with D hard to call. This CDR3 spans 11 amino acids. Germline lookup yields CDR1 SGHTA and CDR2 FQGNSA. The V end lost 5 bases, the J end lost 4 bases, and 3 bases lay between the germline ends.

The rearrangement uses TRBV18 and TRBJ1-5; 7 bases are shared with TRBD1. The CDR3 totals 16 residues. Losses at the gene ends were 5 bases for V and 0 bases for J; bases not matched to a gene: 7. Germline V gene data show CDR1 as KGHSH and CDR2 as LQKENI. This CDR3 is CASSSQGVGSNQPQHF. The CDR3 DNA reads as TGTGCCAGCTCAAGTCAGGGGGTGGGTAGCAATCAGCCCCAGCATTTT.

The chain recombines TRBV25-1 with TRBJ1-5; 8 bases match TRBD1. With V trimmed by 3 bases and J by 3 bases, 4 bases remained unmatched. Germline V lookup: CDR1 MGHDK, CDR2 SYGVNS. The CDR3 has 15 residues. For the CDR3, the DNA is TGTGCCAGCAGTGACACGACAGGGGACAATCAGCCCCAGCATTTT. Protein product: CASSDTTGDNQPQHF.

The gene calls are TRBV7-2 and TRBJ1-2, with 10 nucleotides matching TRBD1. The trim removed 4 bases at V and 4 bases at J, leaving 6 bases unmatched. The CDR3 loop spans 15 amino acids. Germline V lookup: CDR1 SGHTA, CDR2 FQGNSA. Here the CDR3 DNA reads TGTGCCAGCAGCTACGGACAGGGGGGCGTCTATGGCTACACCTTC. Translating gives CASSYGQGGVYGYTF.

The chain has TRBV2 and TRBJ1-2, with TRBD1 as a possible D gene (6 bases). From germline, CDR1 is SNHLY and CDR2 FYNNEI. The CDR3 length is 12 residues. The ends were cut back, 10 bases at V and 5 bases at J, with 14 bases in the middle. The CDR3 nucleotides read TGTGCCAAACAGGGTTTTCCTTATGGCTACACCTTC. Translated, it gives CAKQGFPYGYTF. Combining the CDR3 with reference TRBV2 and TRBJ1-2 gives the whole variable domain EPEVTQTPSHQVTQMGQEVILRCVPISNHLYFYWYRQILGQKVEFLVSFYNNEISEKSEIFDDQFSVERPDGSNFTLKIRSTKLEDSAMYFCAKQGFPYGYTFGSGTRLTVV.

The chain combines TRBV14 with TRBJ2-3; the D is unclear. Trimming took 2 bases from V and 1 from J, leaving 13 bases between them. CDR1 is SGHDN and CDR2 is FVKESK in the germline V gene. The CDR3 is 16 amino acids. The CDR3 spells CASSQSLGSRTDTQYF. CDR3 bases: TGTGCCAGCAGCCAATCCCTCGGTAGTCGCACAGATACGCAGTATTTT.

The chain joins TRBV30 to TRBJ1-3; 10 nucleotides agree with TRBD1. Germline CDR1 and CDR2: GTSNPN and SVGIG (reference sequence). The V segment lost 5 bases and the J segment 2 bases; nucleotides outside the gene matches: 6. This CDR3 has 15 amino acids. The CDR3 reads CAWGTGVYPGNTIYF. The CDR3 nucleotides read TGTGCCTGGGGGACAGGGGTGTATCCTGGAAACACCATATATTTT.